This is a list of T cell receptor beta chains from one sample in a study of OX40 agonist ivuxolimab in advanced cancers. Libraries were prepared by immunoSEQ multiplex PCR; TCRdb keeps only in-frame clonotypes and omits some of them. The repertoire holds 53,000 or so clones, with just under 80% as singletons. Sequencing was performed on CD4+ or CD8+ T cells sorted from blood, taken in a trial of the OX40 agonist ivuxolimab. These receptors came from an adult with an advanced solid tumor such as melanoma, head and neck, liver or kidney cancer. CDR3s leave out the opening cysteine and the closing phenylalanine or tryptophan.

j_gene,v_gene,CDR3aa
TRBJ2-5,TRBV5-4,ASSLFRGGETQY
TRBJ1-5,TRBV4-1,ASSQGEGPNSGNQPQH
NA,TRBV7-2,ASSLVASGGEQY
TRBJ2-1,TRBV10-1,ASSEGTGGLLNSYNEQF
TRBJ2-4,TRBV28,ASSPRGGLDIQY
TRBJ2-2,TRBV9,ASSPRGTGNTGELF
TRBJ2-3,TRBV20-1,SVLRGDTQY
TRBJ2-2,TRBV4-1,ASRAAGRSNTGELF
TRBJ2-1,TRBV2,ASRGNRAGGRSLF
TRBJ2-7,TRBV20-1,SALTGREQY
TRBJ2-5,TRBV2,ASRKELRIQETQY
TRBJ1-1,TRBV29-1,SVDKGSNTEAF
TRBJ2-7,TRBV5-6,ASSLAGHEQY
TRBJ1-3,TRBV6-5,ASLSSGNTIY
TRBJ1-2,TRBV28,ASGLRDREISYT
TRBJ1-1,TRBV5-1,ASSSWTVVTEAF
TRBJ1-2,TRBV18,ASSRGVGRT
TRBJ2-7,TRBV5-4,ASSLRGAGDYEQY
TRBJ2-5,TRBV6-5,ASSLQGRETQY
TRBJ1-1,TRBV5-5,ASSLLDRGHTEAF
TRBJ1-1,TRBV15,ATSRRQGGVTEAF
TRBJ1-2,TRBV5-6,ASSLGTGFYGYT
TRBJ2-5,TRBV11-2,ASRIGFETQY
TRBJ1-1,TRBV27,ASRRTVLNVNTEAF
TRBJ1-2,TRBV19,ASSIAGGSGYGYT
TRBJ2-1,TRBV4-3,ASSQEIRVYNEQF
TRBJ1-1,TRBV28,ASSLWRVEGITEAF
TRBJ2-1,TRBV1,TSSQVTHSAGGYRDEQF
TRBJ2-7,TRBV7-2,ASSLTGQRSEQY
TRBJ2-2,TRBV30,AWKTGRTNTGELF
TRBJ2-1,TRBV30,AWSSDIYNEQF
TRBJ1-6,TRBV5-1,ASSLDTFVNSPLH
TRBJ2-6,TRBV19,ASTSRGVGANVLT
TRBJ1-2,TRBV19,ASRRPGQGASFLYGYT
TRBJ2-2,TRBV18,ASSPSGNTGELF
TRBJ1-1,TRBV2,ASTRGNRVVNTEAF
TRBJ1-6,TRBV7-3,ASSLWTENSPLH
TRBJ2-3,TRBV2,ASSEALLRRGKRTDTQY
TRBJ2-1,TRBV28,ASSLIRDSQF
TRBJ1-1,TRBV18,ASSPPQGEAF
TRBJ1-5,TRBV5-1,ASSLEGFPRGGNQPQH
TRBJ1-2,TRBV19,ASSRSRTSYGYT
TRBJ2-7,TRBV19,ASSPGTGGSYEQY
TRBJ1-2,TRBV7-9,ASSLASQGSYGYT
TRBJ1-1,TRBV6-5,ASSYGLATEAF
TRBJ2-1,TRBV9,ASSVGSDHYNEQF
TRBJ2-7,TRBV7-2,ASRRTGKTYEQY
TRBJ1-1,TRBV5-1,ASSLLRGNTEAF